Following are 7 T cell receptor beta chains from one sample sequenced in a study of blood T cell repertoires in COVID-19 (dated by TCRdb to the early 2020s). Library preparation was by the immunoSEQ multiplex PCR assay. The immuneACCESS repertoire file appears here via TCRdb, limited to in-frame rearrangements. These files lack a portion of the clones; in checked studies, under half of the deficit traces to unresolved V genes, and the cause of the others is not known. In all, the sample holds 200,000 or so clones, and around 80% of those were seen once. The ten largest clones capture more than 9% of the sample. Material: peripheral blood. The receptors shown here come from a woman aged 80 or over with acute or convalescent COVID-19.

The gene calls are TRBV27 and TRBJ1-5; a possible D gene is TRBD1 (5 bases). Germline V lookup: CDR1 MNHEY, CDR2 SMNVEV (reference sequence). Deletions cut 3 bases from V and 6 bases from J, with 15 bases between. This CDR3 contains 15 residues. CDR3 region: CASSFLSRESQPQHF. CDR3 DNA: TGTGCCAGCAGTTTTCTTAGCAGGGAAAGTCAGCCCCAGCATTTT.

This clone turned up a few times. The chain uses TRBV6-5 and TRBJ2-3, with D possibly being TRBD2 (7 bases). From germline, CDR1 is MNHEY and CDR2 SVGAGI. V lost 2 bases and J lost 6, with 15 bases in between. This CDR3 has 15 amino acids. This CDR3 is CASSYVGGAGDTQYF. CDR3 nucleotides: TGTGCCAGCAGTTACGTTGGGGGGGCAGGGGATACGCAGTATTTT.

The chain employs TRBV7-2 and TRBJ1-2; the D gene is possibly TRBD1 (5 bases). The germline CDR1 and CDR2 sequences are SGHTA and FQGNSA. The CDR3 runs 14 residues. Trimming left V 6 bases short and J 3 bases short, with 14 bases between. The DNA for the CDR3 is TGTGCCAGCAGTCAGGGTCCCACAGACTATGGCTACACCTTC. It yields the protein CASSQGPTDYGYTF.

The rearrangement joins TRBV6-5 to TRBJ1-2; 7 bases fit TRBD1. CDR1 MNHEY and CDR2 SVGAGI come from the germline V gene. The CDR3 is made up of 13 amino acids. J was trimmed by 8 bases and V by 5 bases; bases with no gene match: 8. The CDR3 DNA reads TGTGCCAGCAGTACCCCACAGGGGTACGGCTACACCTTC. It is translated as CASSTPQGYGYTF.

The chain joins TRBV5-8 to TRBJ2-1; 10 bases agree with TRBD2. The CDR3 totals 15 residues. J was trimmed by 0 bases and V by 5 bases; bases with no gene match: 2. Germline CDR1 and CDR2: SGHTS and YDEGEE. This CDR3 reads CASSSGGNSYNEQFF. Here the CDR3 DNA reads TGTGCCAGCAGTAGCGGGGGGAACTCCTACAATGAGCAGTTCTTC.

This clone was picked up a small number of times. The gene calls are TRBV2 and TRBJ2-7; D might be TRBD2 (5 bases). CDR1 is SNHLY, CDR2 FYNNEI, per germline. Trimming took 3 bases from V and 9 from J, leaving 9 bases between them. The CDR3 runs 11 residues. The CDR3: CASSDHEGQYF. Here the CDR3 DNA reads TGTGCCAGCAGTGACCACGAGGGGCAGTACTTC.

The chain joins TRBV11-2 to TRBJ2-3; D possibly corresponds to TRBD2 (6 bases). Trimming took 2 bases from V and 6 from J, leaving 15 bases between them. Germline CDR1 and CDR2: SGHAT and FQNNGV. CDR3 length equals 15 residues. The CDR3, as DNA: TGTGCCAGCAGCTTATTGGGCGGGAAGGCCGATACGCAGTATTTT. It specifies CASSLLGGKADTQYF.